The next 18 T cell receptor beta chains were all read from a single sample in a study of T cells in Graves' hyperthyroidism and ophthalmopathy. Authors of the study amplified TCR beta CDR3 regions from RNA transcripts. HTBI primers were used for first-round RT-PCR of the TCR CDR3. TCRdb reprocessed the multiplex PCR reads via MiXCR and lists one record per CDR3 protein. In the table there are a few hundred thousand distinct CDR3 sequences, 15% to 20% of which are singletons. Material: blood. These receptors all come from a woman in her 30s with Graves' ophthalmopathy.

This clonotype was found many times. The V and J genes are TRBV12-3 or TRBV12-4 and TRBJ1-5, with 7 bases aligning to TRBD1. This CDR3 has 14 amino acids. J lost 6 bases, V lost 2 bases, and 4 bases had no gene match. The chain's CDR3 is CASSLRQGRQPQHF. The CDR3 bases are TGTGCCAGCAGTTTACGACAGGGACGTCAGCCCCAGCATTTT.

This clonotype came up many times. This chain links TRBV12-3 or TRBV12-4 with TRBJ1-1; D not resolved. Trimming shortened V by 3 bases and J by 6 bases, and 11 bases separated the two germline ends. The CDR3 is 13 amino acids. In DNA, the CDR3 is TGTGCCAGCAGTTTCGGGGATACGTCTGAAGCTTTCTTT. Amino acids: CASSFGDTSEAFF.

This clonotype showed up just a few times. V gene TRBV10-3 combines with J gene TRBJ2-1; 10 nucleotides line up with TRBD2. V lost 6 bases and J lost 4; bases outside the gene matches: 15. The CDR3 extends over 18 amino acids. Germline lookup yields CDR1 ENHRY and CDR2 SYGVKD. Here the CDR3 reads CAIRGLGLASWVYNEQFF. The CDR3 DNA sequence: TGTGCCATCAGGGGTCTGGGACTAGCGTCGTGGGTATACAATGAGCAGTTCTTC.

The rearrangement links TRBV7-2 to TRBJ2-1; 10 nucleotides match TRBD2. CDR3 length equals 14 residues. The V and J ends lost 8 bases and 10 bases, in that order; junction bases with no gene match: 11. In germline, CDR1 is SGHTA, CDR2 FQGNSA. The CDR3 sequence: CASLRASGSREQFF. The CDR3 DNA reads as TGTGCCAGCTTACGGGCTAGCGGGAGCCGAGAGCAGTTCTTC.

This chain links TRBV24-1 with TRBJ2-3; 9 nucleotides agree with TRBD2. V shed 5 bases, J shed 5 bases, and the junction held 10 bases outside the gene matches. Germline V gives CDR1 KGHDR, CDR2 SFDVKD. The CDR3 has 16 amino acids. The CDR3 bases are TGTGCCACCAGTGGGGCGGCGGGAGGGATCAGAGATACGCAGTATTTT. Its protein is CATSGAAGGIRDTQYF.

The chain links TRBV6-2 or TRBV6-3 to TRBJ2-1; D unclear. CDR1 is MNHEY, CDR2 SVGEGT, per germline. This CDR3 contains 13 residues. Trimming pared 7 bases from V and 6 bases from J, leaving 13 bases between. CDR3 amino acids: CASTKESTNEQFF. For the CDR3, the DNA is TGTGCCAGCACCAAGGAGTCAACCAATGAGCAGTTCTTC.

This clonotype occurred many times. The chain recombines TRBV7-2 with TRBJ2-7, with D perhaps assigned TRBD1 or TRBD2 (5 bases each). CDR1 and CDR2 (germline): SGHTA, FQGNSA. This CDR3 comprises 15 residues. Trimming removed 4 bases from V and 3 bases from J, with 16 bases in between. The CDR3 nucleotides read TGTGCCAGCAGCTCCCAAGGGACCGGCAACTACGAGCAGTACTTC. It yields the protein CASSSQGTGNYEQYF.

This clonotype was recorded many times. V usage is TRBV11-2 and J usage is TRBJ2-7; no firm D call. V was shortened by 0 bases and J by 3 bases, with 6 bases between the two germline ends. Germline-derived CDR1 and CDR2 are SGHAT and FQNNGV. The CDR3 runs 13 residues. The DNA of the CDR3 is TGTGCCAGCAGCTTAGACTTGGTCTACGAGCAGTACTTC. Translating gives CASSLDLVYEQYF.

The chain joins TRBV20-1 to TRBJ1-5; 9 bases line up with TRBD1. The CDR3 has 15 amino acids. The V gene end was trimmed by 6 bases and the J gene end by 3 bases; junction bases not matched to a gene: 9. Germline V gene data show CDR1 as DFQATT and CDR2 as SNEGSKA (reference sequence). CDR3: CSAPVGTGYNQPQHF. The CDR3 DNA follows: TGCAGTGCCCCCGTGGGGACAGGGTACAATCAGCCCCAGCATTTT.

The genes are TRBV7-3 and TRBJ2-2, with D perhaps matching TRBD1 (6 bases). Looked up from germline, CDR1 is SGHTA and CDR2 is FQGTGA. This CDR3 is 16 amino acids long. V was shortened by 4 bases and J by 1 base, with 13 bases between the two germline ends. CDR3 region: CASSSNLGGNTGELFF. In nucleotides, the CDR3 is TGTGCCAGCAGCTCTAATCTAGGGGGGAACACCGGGGAGCTGTTTTTT.

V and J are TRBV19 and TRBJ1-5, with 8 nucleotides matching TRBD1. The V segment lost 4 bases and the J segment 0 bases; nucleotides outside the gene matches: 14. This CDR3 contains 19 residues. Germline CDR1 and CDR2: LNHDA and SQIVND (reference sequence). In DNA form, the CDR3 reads TGTGCCAGTAGTAGGGGGGGACAGGTGGACGGGGATAGCAATCAGCCCCAGCATTTT. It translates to CASSRGGQVDGDSNQPQHF.

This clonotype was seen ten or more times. The DNA of the CDR3 is TGTGCCAGCAGTTTAGGGTACAATCAGCCCCAGCATTTT. As protein: CASSLGYNQPQHF. The J gene is TRBJ1-5, the V gene TRBV27; D remains unclear. The germline V gene encodes CDR1 MNHEY and CDR2 SMNVEV (reference sequence). This CDR3 region has 13 residues. V lost 2 bases, J lost 3 bases, and 5 bases lay in between.

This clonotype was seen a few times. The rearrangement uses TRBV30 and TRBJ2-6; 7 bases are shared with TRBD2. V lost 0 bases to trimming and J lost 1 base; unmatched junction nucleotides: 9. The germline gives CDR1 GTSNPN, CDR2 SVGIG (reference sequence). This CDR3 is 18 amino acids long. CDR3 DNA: TGTGCCTGGAGTGTAGTGGGGGGGGAAGGGTCTGGGGCCAACGTCCTGACTTTC. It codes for CAWSVVGGEGSGANVLTF.

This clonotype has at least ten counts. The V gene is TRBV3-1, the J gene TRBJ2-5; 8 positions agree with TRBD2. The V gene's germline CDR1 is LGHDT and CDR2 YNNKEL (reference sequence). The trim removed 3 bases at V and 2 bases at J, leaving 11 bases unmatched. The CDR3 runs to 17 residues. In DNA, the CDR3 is TGTGCCAGCAGCCAGAAACTAGCGGAGGGACCACAAGAGACCCAGTACTTC. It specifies CASSQKLAEGPQETQYF.

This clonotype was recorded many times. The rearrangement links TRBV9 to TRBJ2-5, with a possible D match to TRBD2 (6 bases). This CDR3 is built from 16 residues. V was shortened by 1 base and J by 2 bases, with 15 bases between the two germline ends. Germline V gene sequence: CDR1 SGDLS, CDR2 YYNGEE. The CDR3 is CASSVRPGGSQETQYF. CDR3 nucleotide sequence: TGTGCCAGCAGCGTACGCCCCGGGGGATCTCAAGAGACCCAGTACTTC.

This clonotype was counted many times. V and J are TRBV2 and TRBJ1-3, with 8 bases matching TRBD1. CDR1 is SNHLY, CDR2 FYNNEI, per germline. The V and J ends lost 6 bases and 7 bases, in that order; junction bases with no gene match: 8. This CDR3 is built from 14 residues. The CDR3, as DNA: TGTGCCAGCAGCGTCCTCACAGGGGGTAACACCATATATTTT. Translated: CASSVLTGGNTIYF.

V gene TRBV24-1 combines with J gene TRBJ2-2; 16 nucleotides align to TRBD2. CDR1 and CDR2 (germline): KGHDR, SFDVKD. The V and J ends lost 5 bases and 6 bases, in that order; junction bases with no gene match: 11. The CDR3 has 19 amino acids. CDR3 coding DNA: TGTGCCACCAGTGGGGGGACTAGCGGGAGGGCCAAGTCCGCCGGGGAGCTGTTTTTT. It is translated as CATSGGTSGRAKSAGELFF.

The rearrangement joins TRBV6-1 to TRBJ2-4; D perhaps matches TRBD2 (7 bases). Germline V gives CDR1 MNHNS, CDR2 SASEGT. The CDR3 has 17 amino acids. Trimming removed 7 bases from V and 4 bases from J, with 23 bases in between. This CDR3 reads CASTAGGLAALKNIQYF. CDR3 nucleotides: TGTGCCAGCACCGCCGGGGGGCTAGCGGCACTGAAAAACATTCAGTACTTC.